This T cell receptor beta chain was found in a study of T-cell memory formation after mild COVID-19 (dated by TCRdb to 2020 to 2023). Regarding the complete study: TCR sequence clusters from the two donors were found to be largely donor specific. Two young, previously healthy adult volunteers, one female and one male, were included in the cohort. In a couple of donors, T-cell clones that expanded and contracted after mild COVID-19 were tracked by sequencing TCRalpha and TCRbeta repertoires over time.

Comment on this clonotype: What this receptor recognizes is not known. It has no much larger one-base neighbor in the sample; base qualities were not kept.

PBMCs were isolated by Ficoll-Paque density gradient centrifugation. Findings and caveats that apply to the study as a whole: Clones that contracted from day 15 to 85 showed balanced CD4/CD8 phenotypes, whereas a second wave of clones that expanded from day 15 to 37 leaned towards CD4+. Contracting CD4+ clones were found mainly in CM and EM memory subsets, while CD8+ clones were enriched in EMRA. The study included only a couple of mild cases, and larger cohorts that include severe cases with pre-infection samples were judged to be necessary. Some responding clones were found in pre-infection memory, which suggests that pre-existing cross-reactive memory T cells took part in the SARS-CoV-2 response. Whether the second-wave clones peaking on day 37 were SARS-CoV-2 specific was not confirmed.

Instrument used: Illumina NovaSeq 6000. Using 5'RACE with constant-segment primers, TCRalpha and TCRbeta cDNA libraries were constructed, with sample barcodes and unique molecular identifiers added in the process. RNA was extracted from every sample with Trizol reagent. The libraries were amplified in two PCR steps, and the second step added a second sample barcode and Illumina TruSeq adapters. Libraries were sequenced on an Illumina NovaSeq with 2 x 150 bp paired-end reads. Per the original workflow: Demultiplexing of reads and collapsing into UMI-guided consensus sequences were performed with migec v1.2.7. Using mixcr v2.1.11, the UMI consensuses were aligned to TRA and TRB V and J templates and assembled into clonotypes. A clonotype was counted as expanded or contracted only when both edgeR and NoisET called the clonotype significant, with the noise models trained on biological replicates. edgeR calls used a false discovery rate-adjusted p below 0.01 and a log2 fold-change threshold of 1. PCA with hierarchical clustering of max-normalized trajectories of the 1000 most abundant clonotypes was used as exploratory dynamics analysis. Separately sequenced CD4+ and CD8+ repertoires were used to assign the CD4 or CD8 phenotype of responding clones. The raw public data were reprocessed by TCRdb itself: fastp quality trimming at Q25, MiXCR clonotype calling, in-frame beta chains only. Under each unique CDR3 protein, matching rows form one entry showing the most common genes and DNA. For this entry, the V and J calls and clone size follow TCRdb and not the study's own pipeline. Counted in this sample were some 48,000 distinct CDR3 sequences; roughly 27% of them appeared once. The ten biggest clones cover just under 45% of the sample.

The receptor comes from a man between 18 and 29 years old who had mild COVID-19 (a few samples of this study predate the infection). The sample titles of this study are shuffled in the database, so cell type and time point are left out; the donor was told from shared clones. Source material: PBMCs or a T cell subset sorted from them (not recorded which).

The CDR3 loop reads CASSSGSSYEQYF. The DNA sequence is given as TGTGCCAGCAGCTCAGGGTCTTCCTACGAGCAGTACTTC. The chain links TRBV7-9 with TRBJ2-7, and TRBD1 may be the D gene, going by 5 matching bases. The CDR3 spans 13 residues, from the cysteine through the phenylalanine. The DNA shown is the 39-base CDR3, in frame from base 1. Trimming at the junction amounts to 4 bases on V and 1 base on J, and the germline ends lie 8 bases apart. CDR1 and CDR2 (SEHNR, FQNEAQ) derive from the germline V gene (reference sequence). The CDR3, completed at both ends by the reference TRBV7-9 and TRBJ2-7 genes, gives the full variable domain DTGVSQNPRHKITKRGQNVTFRCDPISEHNRLYWYRQTLGQGPEFLTYFQNEAQLEKSRLLSDRFSAERPKGSFSTLEIQRTEQGDSAMYLCASSSGSSYEQYFGPGTRLTVT.